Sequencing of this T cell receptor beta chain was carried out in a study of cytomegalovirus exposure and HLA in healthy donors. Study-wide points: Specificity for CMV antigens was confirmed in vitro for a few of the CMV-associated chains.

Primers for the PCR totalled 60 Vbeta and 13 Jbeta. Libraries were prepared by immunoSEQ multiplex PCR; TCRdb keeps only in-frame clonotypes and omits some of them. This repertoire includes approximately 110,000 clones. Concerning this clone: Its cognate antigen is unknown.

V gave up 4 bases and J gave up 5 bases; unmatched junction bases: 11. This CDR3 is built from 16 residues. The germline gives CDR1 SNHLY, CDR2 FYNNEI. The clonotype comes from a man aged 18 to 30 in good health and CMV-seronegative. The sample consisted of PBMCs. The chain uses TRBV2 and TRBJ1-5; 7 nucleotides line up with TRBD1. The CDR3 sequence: CASSGVSRRGDQPQHF. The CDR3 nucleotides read TGTGCCAGCAGTGGTGTGTCGCGCAGGGGGGATCAGCCCCAGCATTTT.